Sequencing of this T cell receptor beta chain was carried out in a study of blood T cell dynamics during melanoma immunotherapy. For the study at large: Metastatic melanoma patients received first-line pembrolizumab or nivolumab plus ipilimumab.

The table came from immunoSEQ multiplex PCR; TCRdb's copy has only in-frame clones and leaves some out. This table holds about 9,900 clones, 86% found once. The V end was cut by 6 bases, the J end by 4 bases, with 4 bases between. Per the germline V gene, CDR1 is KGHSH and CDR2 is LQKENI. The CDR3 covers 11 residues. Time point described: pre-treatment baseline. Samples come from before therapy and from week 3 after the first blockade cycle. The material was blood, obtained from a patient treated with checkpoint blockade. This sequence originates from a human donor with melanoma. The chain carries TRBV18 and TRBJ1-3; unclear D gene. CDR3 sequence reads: CASSPGNTIYF. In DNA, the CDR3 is TGTGCCAGCTCTCCAGGAAACACCATATATTTT. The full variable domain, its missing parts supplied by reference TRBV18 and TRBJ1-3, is NAGVMQNPRHLVRRRGQEARLRCSPMKGHSHVYWYRQLPEEGLKFMVYLQKENIIDESGMPKERFSAEFPKEGPSILRIQQVVRGDSAAYFCASSPGNTIYFGEGSWLTVV.